This is a list of T cell receptor beta chains from one sample in a study of glioma-infiltrating T cells. TCRdb independently ran MiXCR on the multiplex PCR reads; one entry per CDR3 protein. Among a few hundred thousand distinct CDR3 sequences listed, more than 35% were seen once. The sample was glioma tissue, nonneoplastic brain tissue, or PBMCs (not recorded which). The receptors derive from a human donor with low-grade glioma or glioblastoma, undergoing nonglioma brain surgery, or in good health (not recorded which). Both conserved end residues are part of each CDR3. The D gene is left open where the match is weak. Rows give clone size only sometimes, using once, few, many, or a class for an expanded clone.

J,size,V,D,DNA,CDR3
TRBJ2-3,.,TRBV6-2/TRBV6-3,TRBD2,TGTGCCAGCAGTTCCCTTAGCGGGAGGGCCCCAGATACGCAGTATTTT,CASSSLSGRAPDTQYF
TRBJ2-1,.,TRBV15,TRBD2,TGTGCCAGCAGCCGCGGACTAGCGGGATACGGGTATGAGCAGTTCTTC,CASSRGLAGYGYEQFF
TRBJ2-1,few,TRBV27,TRBD1,TGTGCCAGCAGCTTTGACAGGGGGGCATCCTACAATGAGCAGTTCTTC,CASSFDRGASYNEQFF
TRBJ2-2,.,TRBV6-2/TRBV6-3,.,TGTGCCAGCACCCCCACGCGGGCCGACACCGGGGAGCTGTTTTTT,CASTPTRADTGELFF
TRBJ1-5,many,TRBV6-1,.,TGTGCCAGCAGCCAAAACAGGGATGATCAGCCCCAGCATTTT,CASSQNRDDQPQHF
TRBJ2-1,.,TRBV11-3,.,TGTGCCAGCAGCTCCAGGGGAAGTAGGAACAATGAGCAGTTCTTC,CASSSRGSRNNEQFF
TRBJ1-5,.,TRBV20-1,.,TGCAGTGCTAGGCTACCCGGACACTCTAGCAATCAGCCCCAGCGTTTT,CSARLPGHSSNQPQRF
TRBJ2-7,.,TRBV3-1,.,TGTGCCAGCAGCGGGGGGCCGGGACACCAATACGAGCAGTACTTC,CASSGGPGHQYEQYF
TRBJ2-1,.,TRBV27,TRBD1,TGTGCCAGCAGTTACAGGGGTGCCTACAATGAGCAGTTCTTC,CASSYRGAYNEQFF
TRBJ2-2,.,TRBV20-1,.,TGCAGTGCTCCCCCAAGGGGCAGGTACACCGGGGAGCTGTTTTTT,CSAPPRGRYTGELFF
TRBJ2-1,few,TRBV27,TRBD2,TGTGCCAGCAGTTTTCTCATAGCGGGAGGGCCAGGTGAGCAGTTCTTC,CASSFLIAGGPGEQFF
TRBJ1-1,few,TRBV4-3,.,TGCGCCAGCAGCCAAGACAAGGTTTATCGACAGGCGAACACTGAAGCTTTCTTT,CASSQDKVYRQANTEAFF
TRBJ2-2,few,TRBV20-1,.,TGCAGTGCTAAACCGGGACATTACACCGGGGAGCTGTTTTTT,CSAKPGHYTGELFF
TRBJ2-7,.,TRBV18,.,TGTGCCAGCTCACCAGGGCAGGCGAACTACGAGCAGTACTTC,CASSPGQANYEQYF
TRBJ1-3,.,TRBV29-1,.,TGCAGCGCCCAGAGCTCTGGAAACACCATATATTTT,CSAQSSGNTIYF
TRBJ2-3,few,TRBV4-2,.,TGTGCCAGCAGCCAAGATATAGCGGCTAGCACAGATACGCAGTATTTT,CASSQDIAASTDTQYF
TRBJ2-5,once,TRBV28,TRBD2,TGTGCCAGCGTCCTTGCGGGAGAGGAGACCCAGTACTTC,CASVLAGEETQYF
TRBJ1-1,many,TRBV6-1,.,TGTGCCAGCAGTGAAGGCGCGGGGTGGAATACTGAAGCTTTCTTT,CASSEGAGWNTEAFF
TRBJ1-2,.,TRBV20-1,TRBD1,TGCAGACCCTTAGCCCAGGGGGCCTATGGCTACACCTTC,CRPLAQGAYGYTF
TRBJ2-5,few,TRBV7-2,TRBD1,TGTGCCAGCAGCTCGGGGACAGGAGAGACCCAGTACTTC,CASSSGTGETQYF
TRBJ2-7,.,TRBV20-1,TRBD2,TGCAGTGCTAGAGCTTTAGGACGAGGTAGTTCTAGCGGGAGGGGCGGCCGAGAGCAGTACTTC,CSARALGRGSSSGRGGREQYF
TRBJ1-1,few,TRBV24-1,.,TGTGCCACCAGGTTAACGGAGAACACTGAAGCTTTCTTT,CATRLTENTEAFF
TRBJ2-5,many,TRBV25-1,TRBD2,TGTGCCAGCAGTGAATCCCCAGCGGGAGACCAAGAGACCCAGTACTTC,CASSESPAGDQETQYF
TRBJ2-5,few,TRBV28,TRBD2,TGTGCCAGCAGCTCTTGGACTAGCGGGAACCAAGAGACCCAGTACTTC,CASSSWTSGNQETQYF
TRBJ2-1,.,TRBV5-1,.,TGCGCCAGCAGCTTGGTTGGCGTAGATAATGAGCAGTTCTTC,CASSLVGVDNEQFF
TRBJ1-5,few,TRBV10-3,TRBD1,TGTGCCATCAGGCCCGGGACAGGGGATCAGCCCCAGCATTTT,CAIRPGTGDQPQHF
TRBJ1-3,.,TRBV20-1,.,TGCAGTGCTGACGATGGACTCTCTGGAAACACCATATATTTT,CSADDGLSGNTIYF
TRBJ2-7,many,TRBV27,TRBD2,TGTGCCAGCAGTTTTTCGCGGGAGAGGTCCTACGAGCAGTACTTC,CASSFSRERSYEQYF
TRBJ2-3,.,TRBV5-6,.,TGTGCCAGCAGCTTGGGCCTATCCCCAGATACGCAGTATTTT,CASSLGLSPDTQYF
TRBJ2-7,many,TRBV6-1,.,TGTGCCAGCAGTTTCGGACGGGAGCAGTACTTC,CASSFGREQYF
TRBJ2-7,few,TRBV7-9,.,TGTGCCAGCAGCTTACCGGAATCCTACGAGCAGTACTTC,CASSLPESYEQYF
TRBJ1-1,many,TRBV27,TRBD1,TGTGCCAGCAAGAGACAGGGTGAGAACACTGAAGCTTTCTTT,CASKRQGENTEAFF
TRBJ2-3,few,TRBV5-1,TRBD2,TGCGCCAGCACCCTAGCGGAGAGCACAGATACGCAGTATTTT,CASTLAESTDTQYF
TRBJ2-7,many,TRBV15,TRBD2,TGTGCCACCAGCAGAGTGGGGATCGGGCGGGAGGACGAGCAGTACTTC,CATSRVGIGREDEQYF
TRBJ2-2,.,TRBV20-1,TRBD2,TGCAGTGCTAGGACTAGCGGCTACACCGGGGAGCTGTTTTTT,CSARTSGYTGELFF
TRBJ1-5,.,TRBV5-6,.,TGTGCCAGCAGCTTGTTTCAGGGAATCAATCAGCCCCAGCATTTT,CASSLFQGINQPQHF
TRBJ2-2,.,TRBV7-2,.,TGTGCCAGCAGCTTAGCGCTGGGACGGGGCACCGGGGAGCTGTTTTTT,CASSLALGRGTGELFF
TRBJ2-3,.,TRBV27,TRBD2,TGTGCCAGCAGGGTACTAGCGGGAGCCCCCACAGATACGCAGTATTTT,CASRVLAGAPTDTQYF
TRBJ1-6,.,TRBV12-3/TRBV12-4,TRBD1,TGTGCCAGCAGTTCCGATCAGGGGGCCTATAATTCACCCCTCCACTTT,CASSSDQGAYNSPLHF
TRBJ2-7,.,TRBV18,.,TGTGCCAGCTCAACAGGAGGGGCCTACGAGCAGTACTTC,CASSTGGAYEQYF
TRBJ2-5,few,TRBV7-2,.,TGTGCCAGCAGTAAATACCAAGAGACCCAGTACTTC,CASSKYQETQYF
TRBJ2-3,.,TRBV6-5,TRBD2,TGTGCCAGCAGTTACTCGGATGGGAGGGAAGATACGCAGTATTTT,CASSYSDGREDTQYF
TRBJ1-2,many,TRBV28,.,TGTGCCAGCAGCAACAGCATCTATGGCTACACCTTC,CASSNSIYGYTF